This TCR beta chain was obtained from a study of cytomegalovirus exposure and HLA in healthy donors. Overall study findings and caveats: No immune exposure information besides CMV serostatus was available. Accounts indicate the classifier identified cytomegalovirus status with strong specificity and sensitivity. One variant, a missense change in DCLRE1C, was linked in a later analysis to TCR beta V- and J-gene trimming. It has been reported that TCR beta sequences accurately predicted the HLA-A and HLA-B alleles of most subjects.

The PCR contained 60 Vbeta and 13 Jbeta primers. Measured with immunoSEQ multiplex PCR; TCRdb has only the in-frame clones, and not every one. The sample carries approximately 120,000 clones, 55% to 75% recorded once. Points on this clone: Its antigen is undetermined.

The TCR was taken from a woman in her 70s in good health and CMV-seropositive. The source material was PBMCs.

CDR3 coding DNA: TGTGCCAGCAGCCCGAGGGGGACAGGGGGCGTTGGGAATTACAATGAGCAGTTCTTC. It specifies CASSPRGTGGVGNYNEQFF. This chain connects TRBV27 to TRBJ2-1; 12 nucleotides agree with TRBD1. Germline trimming cut 6 bases from V and 4 bases from J; bases unmatched to any gene: 16. The CDR3 length is 19 residues. Looked up from germline, CDR1 is MNHEY and CDR2 is SMNVEV (reference sequence).